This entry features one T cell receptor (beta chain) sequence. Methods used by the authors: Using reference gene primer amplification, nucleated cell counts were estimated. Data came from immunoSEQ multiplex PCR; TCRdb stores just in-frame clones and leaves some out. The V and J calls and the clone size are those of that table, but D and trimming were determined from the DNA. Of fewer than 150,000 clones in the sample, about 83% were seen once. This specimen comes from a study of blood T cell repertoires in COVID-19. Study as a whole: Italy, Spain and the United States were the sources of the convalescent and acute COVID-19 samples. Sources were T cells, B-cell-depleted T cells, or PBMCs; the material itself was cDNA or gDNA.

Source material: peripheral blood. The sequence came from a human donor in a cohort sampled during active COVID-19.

DNA of the CDR3: TGTGCCAGCAGCCAAGGACACCAGGGTCAGGATGAGCAGTTCTTC. Residues: CASSQGHQGQDEQFF. The V and J genes are TRBV7-3 and TRBJ2-1; tentative D call: TRBD1 (5 bases). The CDR3 covers 15 residues. The germline V gene encodes CDR1 SGHTA and CDR2 FQGTGA. V was trimmed by 5 bases and J by 8 bases, leaving 19 bases between them.